This TCR beta chain was identified during a study of T-cell memory formation after mild COVID-19. Study results and limitations: A balance of CD4 and CD8 characterized clones contracting day 15 to 85, whereas later expanders leaned CD4+. Of the contracting clones, CD4+ ones lay mainly in CM and EM, and CD8+ ones in EMRA.

One entry per CDR3 protein results from TCRdb running MiXCR on the 5' RACE reads. The sample records around 320,000 distinct CDR3 sequences, approximately 20% being singletons. In its sample, this clonotype was seen many times. The antigen is unknown. At one end the junction does not follow the germline gene, possibly because of a read error. Germline V lookup: CDR1 SGHRS, CDR2 YFSETQ. The CDR3 runs 13 residues. The sample consisted of PBMCs or a T cell subset sorted from them (not recorded which). The receptor's source is a man younger than 35 who had mild COVID-19 (a few samples of this study predate the infection). Cell type and time point are not known. The chain is built from TRBV5-1 and TRBJ2-2; D is unresolved. CDR3 in DNA: TGTGCCAGCAGCTTTCGGGCAACCGGGGAGCTGTTTTTT. Translation: CASSFRATGELFF.